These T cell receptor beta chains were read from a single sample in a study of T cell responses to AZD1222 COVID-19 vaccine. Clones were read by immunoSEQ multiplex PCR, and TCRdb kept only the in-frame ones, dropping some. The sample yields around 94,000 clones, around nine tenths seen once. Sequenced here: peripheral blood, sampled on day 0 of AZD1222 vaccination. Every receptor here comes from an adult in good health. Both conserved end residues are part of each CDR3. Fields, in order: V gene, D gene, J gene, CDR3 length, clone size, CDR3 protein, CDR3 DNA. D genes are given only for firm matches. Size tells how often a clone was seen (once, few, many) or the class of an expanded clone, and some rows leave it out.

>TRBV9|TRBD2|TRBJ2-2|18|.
CASSPTRLAGINTGELFF
TGTGCCAGCAGCCCGACGCGACTAGCGGGGATAAACACCGGGGAGCTGTTTTTT
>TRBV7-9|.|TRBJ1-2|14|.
CASRPGGLDYGYTF
TGTGCCAGCAGACCTGGGGGACTTGACTATGGCTACACCTTC
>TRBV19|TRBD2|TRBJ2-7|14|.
CASSIGGNSYEQYF
TGTGCCAGTAGTATCGGGGGGAACAGCTACGAGCAGTACTTC
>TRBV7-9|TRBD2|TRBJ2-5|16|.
CASSSGTSGGKETQYF
TGTGCCAGCAGCTCGGGGACTAGCGGGGGTAAAGAGACCCAGTACTTC
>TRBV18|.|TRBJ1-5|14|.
CASSPMVADQPQHF
TGTGCCAGCTCACCGATGGTGGCTGATCAGCCCCAGCATTTT
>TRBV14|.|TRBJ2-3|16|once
CASSPGTWGGKRTQYF
TGTGCCAGCAGCCCAGGGACCTGGGGAGGAAAGCGGACGCAGTATTTT
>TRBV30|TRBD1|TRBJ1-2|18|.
CAWTTGQGRQGAGYGYTF
TGTGCCTGGACCACTGGGCAGGGGCGACAGGGCGCTGGGTATGGCTACACCTTC
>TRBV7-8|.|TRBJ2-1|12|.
CASSLQDNEQFF
TGTGCCAGCAGCTTGCAGGACAATGAGCAGTTCTTC
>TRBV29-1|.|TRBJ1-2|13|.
CSVEGSTGYGYTF
TGCAGCGTTGAAGGGAGTACGGGCTATGGCTACACCTTC
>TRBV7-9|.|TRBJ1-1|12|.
CASSSQNTEAFF
TGTGCCAGCAGCTCCCAGAACACTGAAGCTTTCTTT
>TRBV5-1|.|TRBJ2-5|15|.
CASMEQPQGQETQYF
TGCGCCAGCATGGAACAGCCCCAGGGCCAAGAGACCCAGTACTTC
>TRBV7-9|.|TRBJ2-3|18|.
CASSFPSQSTASTDTQYF
TGTGCCAGCAGCTTCCCTAGCCAATCAACCGCTAGCACAGATACGCAGTATTTT
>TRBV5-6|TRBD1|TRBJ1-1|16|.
CASSIFAGGENTEAFF
TGTGCCAGCAGCATCTTCGCAGGGGGTGAGAACACTGAAGCTTTCTTT
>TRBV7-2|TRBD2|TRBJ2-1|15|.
CASSSSLAGGEGQFF
TGTGCCAGCAGCTCATCACTAGCGGGGGGCGAGGGGCAGTTCTTC
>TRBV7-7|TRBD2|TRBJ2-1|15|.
CASSPRAGGNNEQFF
TGTGCTAGCAGCCCGCGGGCGGGGGGGAACAATGAGCAGTTCTTC
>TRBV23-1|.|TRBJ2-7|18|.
CASSHPYTGNDHSYEQYF
TGCGCCAGCAGTCACCCATATACAGGGAATGACCATTCCTACGAGCAGTACTTC
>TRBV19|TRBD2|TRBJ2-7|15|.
CASSITSGGGYEQYF
TGTGCCAGTAGTATAACTAGCGGGGGTGGTTACGAGCAGTACTTC
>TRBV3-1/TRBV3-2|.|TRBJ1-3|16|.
CASSQIQKSPGNTIYF
TGTGCCAGCAGCCAGATACAGAAATCTCCTGGAAACACCATATATTTT
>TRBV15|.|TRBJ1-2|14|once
CATSSGTAPQRYTF
TGTGCCACCAGCAGCGGGACCGCTCCACAGCGCTACACCTTC
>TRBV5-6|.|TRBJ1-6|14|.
CASSLRQLDSPLHF
TGTGCCAGCAGCTTGCGGCAGCTCGATTCACCCCTCCACTTT
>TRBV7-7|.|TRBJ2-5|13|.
CASSLGPRTWVYF
TGTGCCAGCAGCTTAGGACCTAGGACGTGGGTGTACTTC
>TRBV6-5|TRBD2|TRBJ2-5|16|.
CASSYSRRGGQETQYF
TGTGCCAGCAGTTACTCGAGGCGGGGGGGCCAAGAGACCCAGTACTTC
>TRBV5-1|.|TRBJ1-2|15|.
CASSLGSGIGNGYTF
TGCGCCAGCAGCTTGGGATCGGGGATAGGAAACGGCTACACCTTC
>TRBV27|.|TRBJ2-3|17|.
CASSLSRTRGRTDTQYF
TGTGCCAGCAGTTTATCCAGGACCCGGGGGAGGACAGATACGCAGTATTTT
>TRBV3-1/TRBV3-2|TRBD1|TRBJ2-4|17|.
CASSQDPGTVAKNIQYF
TGTGCCAGCAGCCAAGATCCCGGGACAGTGGCCAAAAACATTCAGTACTTC
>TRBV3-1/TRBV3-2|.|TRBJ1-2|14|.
CASSQVSNNYGYTF
TGTGCCAGCAGCCAAGTAAGCAATAACTATGGCTACACCTTC
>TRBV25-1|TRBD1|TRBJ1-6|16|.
CASSSTGGVGDSPLHF
TGTGCCAGCAGTTCGACAGGGGGCGTAGGAGATTCACCCCTCCACTTT